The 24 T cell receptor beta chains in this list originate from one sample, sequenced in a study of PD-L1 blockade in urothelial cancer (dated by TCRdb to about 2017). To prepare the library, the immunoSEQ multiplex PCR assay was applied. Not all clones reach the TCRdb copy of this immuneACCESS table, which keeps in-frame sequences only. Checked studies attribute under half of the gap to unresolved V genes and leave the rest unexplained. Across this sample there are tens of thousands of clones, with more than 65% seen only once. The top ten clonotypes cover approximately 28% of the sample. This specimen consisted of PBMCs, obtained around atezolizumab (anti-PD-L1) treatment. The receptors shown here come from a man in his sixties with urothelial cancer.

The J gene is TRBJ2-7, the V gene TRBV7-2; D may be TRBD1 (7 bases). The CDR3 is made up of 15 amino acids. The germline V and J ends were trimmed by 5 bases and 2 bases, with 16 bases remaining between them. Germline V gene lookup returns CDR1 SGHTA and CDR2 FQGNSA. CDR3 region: CASSRTGSGAYEQYF. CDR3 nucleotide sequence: TGTGCCAGCAGCCGGACAGGTTCGGGGGCCTACGAGCAGTACTTC.

The CDR3 sequence is CASSELGQPYEQYF. The CDR3, as DNA: TGTGCCAGCAGTGAATTAGGACAGCCCTACGAGCAGTACTTC. The genes are TRBV25-1 and TRBJ2-7; tentatively, D is TRBD1 (6 bases). V was trimmed by 1 base and J by 2 bases, leaving 9 bases between them. The CDR3 has 14 residues. Germline lookup yields CDR1 MGHDK and CDR2 SYGVNS.

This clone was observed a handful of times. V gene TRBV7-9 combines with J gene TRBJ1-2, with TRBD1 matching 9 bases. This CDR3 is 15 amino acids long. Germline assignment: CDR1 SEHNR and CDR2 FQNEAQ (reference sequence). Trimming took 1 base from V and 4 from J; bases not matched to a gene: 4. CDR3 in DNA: TGTGCCAGCAGCTTAGGACAGGGGGTTACCTATGGCTACACCTTC. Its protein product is CASSLGQGVTYGYTF.

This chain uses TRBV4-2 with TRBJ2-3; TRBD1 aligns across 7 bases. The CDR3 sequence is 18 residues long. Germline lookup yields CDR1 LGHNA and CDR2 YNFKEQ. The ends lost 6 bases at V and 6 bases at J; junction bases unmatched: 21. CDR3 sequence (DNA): TGTGCCAGCAGTTCCCGTTTCGGGACAAGGGACAGCCCGGATACGCAGTATTTT. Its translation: CASSSRFGTRDSPDTQYF.

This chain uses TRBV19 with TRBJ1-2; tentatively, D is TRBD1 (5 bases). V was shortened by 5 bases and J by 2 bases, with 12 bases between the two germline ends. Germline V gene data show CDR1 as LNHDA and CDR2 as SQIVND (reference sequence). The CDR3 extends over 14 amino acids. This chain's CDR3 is CASSGRGRNYGYTF. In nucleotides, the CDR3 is TGTGCCAGTAGTGGGCGGGGACGGAACTATGGCTACACCTTC. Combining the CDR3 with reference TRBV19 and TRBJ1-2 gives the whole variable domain DGGITQSPKYLFRKEGQNVTLSCEQNLNHDAMYWYRQDPGQGLRLIYYSQIVNDFQKGDIAEGYSVSREKKESFPLTVTSAQKNPTAFYLCASSGRGRNYGYTFGSGTRLTVV.

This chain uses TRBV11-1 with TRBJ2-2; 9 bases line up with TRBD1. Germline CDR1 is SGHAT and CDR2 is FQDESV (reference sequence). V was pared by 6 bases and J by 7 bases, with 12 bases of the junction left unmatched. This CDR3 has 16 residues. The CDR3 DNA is TGTGCCAGCAGTCACCGCCTCAGGGGACAGGGCGGGGAGCTGTTTTTT. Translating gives CASSHRLRGQGGELFF.

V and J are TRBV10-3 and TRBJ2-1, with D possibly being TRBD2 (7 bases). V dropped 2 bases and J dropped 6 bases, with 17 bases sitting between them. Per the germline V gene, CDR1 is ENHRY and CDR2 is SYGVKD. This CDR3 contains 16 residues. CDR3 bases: TGTGCCATCAGTGAGGGGGGGCGCCCGGGGGGCAATGAGCAGTTCTTC. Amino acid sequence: CAISEGGRPGGNEQFF.

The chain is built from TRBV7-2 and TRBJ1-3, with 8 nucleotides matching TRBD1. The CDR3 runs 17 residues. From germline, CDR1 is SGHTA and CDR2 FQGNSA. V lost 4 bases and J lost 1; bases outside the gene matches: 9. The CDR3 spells CASSSRTGGRSGNTIYF. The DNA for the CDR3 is TGTGCCAGCAGCTCAAGAACAGGGGGTCGGTCTGGAAACACCATATATTTT.

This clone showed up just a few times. The CDR3 DNA reads TGTGCCAGCAGCTTTGGAGGGATGTATGGCTACACCTTC. Translating gives CASSFGGMYGYTF. The chain employs TRBV7-2 and TRBJ1-2, with D unclear. Looked up from germline, CDR1 is SGHTA and CDR2 is FQGNSA. This CDR3 spans 13 amino acids. Trimming pared 3 bases from V and 5 bases from J, leaving 10 bases between.

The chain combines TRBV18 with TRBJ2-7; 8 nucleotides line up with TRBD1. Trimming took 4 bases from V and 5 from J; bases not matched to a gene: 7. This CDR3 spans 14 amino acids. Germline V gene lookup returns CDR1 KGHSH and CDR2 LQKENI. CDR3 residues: CASSLAGQGDEQYF. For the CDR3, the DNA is TGTGCCAGCTCACTCGCCGGACAGGGCGACGAGCAGTACTTC.

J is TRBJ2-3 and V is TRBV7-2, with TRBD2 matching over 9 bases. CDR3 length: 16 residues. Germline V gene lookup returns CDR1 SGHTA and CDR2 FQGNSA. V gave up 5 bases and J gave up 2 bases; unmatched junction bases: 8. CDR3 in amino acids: CASSPILAGATDTQYF. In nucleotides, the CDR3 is TGTGCCAGCAGCCCCATACTAGCGGGTGCCACAGATACGCAGTATTTT.

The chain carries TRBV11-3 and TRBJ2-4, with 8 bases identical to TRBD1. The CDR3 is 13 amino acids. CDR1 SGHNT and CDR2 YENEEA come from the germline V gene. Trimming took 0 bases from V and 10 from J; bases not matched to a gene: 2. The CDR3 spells CASSLEGTGIQYF. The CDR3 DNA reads TGTGCCAGCAGCTTAGAAGGGACAGGAATTCAGTACTTC. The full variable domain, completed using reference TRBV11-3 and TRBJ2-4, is EAGVVQSPRYKIIEKKQPVAFWCNPISGHNTLYWYLQNLGQGPELLIRYENEEAVDDSQLPKDRFSAERLKGVDSTLKIQPAELGDSAVYLCASSLEGTGIQYFGAGTRLSVL.

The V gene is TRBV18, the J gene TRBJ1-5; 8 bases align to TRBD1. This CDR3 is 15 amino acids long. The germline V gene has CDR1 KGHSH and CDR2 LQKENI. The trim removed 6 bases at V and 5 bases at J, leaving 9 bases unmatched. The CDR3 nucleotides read TGTGCCAGCTCGGCTAAGACAGGGGCTGATCAGCCCCAGCATTTT. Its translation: CASSAKTGADQPQHF.

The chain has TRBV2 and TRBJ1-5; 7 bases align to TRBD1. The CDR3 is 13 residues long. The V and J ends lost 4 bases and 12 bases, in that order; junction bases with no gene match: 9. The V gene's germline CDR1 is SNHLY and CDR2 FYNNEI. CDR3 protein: CASSGGQARGQHF. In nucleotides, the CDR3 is TGTGCCAGCAGTGGAGGACAGGCACGTGGCCAGCATTTT.

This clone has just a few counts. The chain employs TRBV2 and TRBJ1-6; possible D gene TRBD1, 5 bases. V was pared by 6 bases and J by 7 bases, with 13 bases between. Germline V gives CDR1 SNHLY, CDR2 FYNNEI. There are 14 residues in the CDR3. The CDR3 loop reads CASRPRVGNSPLHF. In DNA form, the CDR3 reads TGTGCCAGCAGGCCCAGGGTGGGGAATTCACCCCTCCACTTT.

DNA for the CDR3: TGTGCCAGCAGCCCACGGGGGTCGACCACAGATACGCAGTATTTT. Amino acid sequence: CASSPRGSTTDTQYF. The chain is built from TRBV7-9 and TRBJ2-3; D may be TRBD2 (6 bases). V was clipped by 5 bases and J by 2 bases, with 14 bases between them. The CDR3 extends over 15 amino acids. The germline V gene has CDR1 SEHNR and CDR2 FQNEAQ (reference sequence).

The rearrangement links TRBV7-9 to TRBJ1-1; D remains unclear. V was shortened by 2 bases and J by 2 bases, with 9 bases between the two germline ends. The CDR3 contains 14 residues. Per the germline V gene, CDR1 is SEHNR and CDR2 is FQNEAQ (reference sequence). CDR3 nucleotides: TGTGCCAGCAGCTTACTAGGCGATAACACTGAAGCTTTCTTT. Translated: CASSLLGDNTEAFF.

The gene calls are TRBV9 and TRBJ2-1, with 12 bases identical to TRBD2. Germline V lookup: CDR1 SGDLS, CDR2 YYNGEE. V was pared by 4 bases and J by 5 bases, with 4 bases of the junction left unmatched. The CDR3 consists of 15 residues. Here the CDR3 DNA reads TGTGCCAGCAGCCCTCGGACTAGCGGGGACAATGAGCAGTTCTTC. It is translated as CASSPRTSGDNEQFF.

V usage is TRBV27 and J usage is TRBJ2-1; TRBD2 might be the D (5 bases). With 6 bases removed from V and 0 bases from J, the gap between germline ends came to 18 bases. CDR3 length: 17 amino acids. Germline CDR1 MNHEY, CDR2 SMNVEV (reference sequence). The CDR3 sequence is CASRSLGGSISYNEQFF. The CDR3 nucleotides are TGTGCCAGCAGGTCACTCGGTGGGAGTATCTCCTACAATGAGCAGTTCTTC.

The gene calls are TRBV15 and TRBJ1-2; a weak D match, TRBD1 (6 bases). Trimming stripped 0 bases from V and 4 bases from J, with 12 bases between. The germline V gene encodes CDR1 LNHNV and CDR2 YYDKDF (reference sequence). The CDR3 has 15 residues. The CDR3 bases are TGTGCCACCAGCAGAGATCCAGGGGCGGCCTATGGCTACACCTTC. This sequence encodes CATSRDPGAAYGYTF.

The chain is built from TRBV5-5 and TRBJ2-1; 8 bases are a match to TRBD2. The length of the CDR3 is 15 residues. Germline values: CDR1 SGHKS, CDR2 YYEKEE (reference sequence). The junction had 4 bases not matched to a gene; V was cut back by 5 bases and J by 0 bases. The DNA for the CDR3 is TGTGCCAGCAGTATTAGCGGGAACTCCTACAATGAGCAGTTCTTC. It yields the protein CASSISGNSYNEQFF.

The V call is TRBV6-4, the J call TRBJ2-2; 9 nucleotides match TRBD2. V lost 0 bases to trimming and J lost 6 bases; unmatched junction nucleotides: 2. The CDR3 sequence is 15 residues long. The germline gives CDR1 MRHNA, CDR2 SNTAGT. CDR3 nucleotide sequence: TGTGCCAGCAGTGACTCCGGGACTAGCCCCGGGGAGCTGTTTTTT. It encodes CASSDSGTSPGELFF.

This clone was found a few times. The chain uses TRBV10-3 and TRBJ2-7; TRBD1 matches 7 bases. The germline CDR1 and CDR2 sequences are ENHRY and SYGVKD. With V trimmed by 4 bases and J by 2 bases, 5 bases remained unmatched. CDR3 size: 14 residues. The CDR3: CAISGTGAPYEQYF. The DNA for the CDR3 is TGTGCCATCAGTGGTACAGGGGCCCCCTACGAGCAGTACTTC.

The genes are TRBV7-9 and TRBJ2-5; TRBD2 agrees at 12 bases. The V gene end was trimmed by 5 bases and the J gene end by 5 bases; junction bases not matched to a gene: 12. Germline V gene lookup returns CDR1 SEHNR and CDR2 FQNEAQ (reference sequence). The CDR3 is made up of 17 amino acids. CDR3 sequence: CASSLILAGGPSETQYF. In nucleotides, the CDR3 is TGTGCCAGCAGCCTCATTCTAGCGGGAGGGCCCTCGGAGACCCAGTACTTC.